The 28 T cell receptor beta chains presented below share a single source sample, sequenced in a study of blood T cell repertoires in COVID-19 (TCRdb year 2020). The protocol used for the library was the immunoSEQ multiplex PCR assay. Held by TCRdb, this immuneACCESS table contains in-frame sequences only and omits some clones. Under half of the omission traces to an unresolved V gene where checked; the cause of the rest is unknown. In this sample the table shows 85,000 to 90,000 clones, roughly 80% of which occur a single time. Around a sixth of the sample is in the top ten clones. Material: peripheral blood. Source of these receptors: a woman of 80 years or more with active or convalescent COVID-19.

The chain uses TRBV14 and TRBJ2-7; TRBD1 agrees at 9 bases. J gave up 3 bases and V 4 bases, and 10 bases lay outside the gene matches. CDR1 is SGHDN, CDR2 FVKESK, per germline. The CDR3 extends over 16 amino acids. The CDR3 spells CASSRLLGQGGYEQYF. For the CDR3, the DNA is TGTGCCAGCAGCCGACTACTGGGACAGGGCGGCTACGAGCAGTACTTC.

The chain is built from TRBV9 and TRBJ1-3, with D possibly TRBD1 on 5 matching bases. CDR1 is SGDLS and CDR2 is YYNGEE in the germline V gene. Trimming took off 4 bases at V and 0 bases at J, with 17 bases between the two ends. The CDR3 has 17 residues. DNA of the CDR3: TGTGCCAGCAGCCGACAGACGGCTTTTAGCTCTGGAAACACCATATATTTT. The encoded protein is CASSRQTAFSSGNTIYF.

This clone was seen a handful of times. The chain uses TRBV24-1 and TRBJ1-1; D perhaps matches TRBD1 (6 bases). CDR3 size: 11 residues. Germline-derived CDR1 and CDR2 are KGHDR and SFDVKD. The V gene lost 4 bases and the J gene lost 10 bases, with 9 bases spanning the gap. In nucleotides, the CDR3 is TGTGCCACCAGTGACAGGGGAAGAGCTTTCTTT. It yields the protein CATSDRGRAFF.

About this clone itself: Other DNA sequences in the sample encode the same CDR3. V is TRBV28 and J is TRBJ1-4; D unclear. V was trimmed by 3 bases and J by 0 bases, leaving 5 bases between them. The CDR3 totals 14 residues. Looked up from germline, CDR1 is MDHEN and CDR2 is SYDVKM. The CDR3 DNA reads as TGTGCCAGCAGTTTGTCCACAACTAATGAAAAACTGTTTTTT. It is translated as CASSLSTTNEKLFF. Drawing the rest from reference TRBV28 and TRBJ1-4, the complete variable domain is DVKVTQSSRYLVKRTGEKVFLECVQDMDHENMFWYRQDPGLGLRLIYFSYDVKMKEKGDIPEGYSVSREKKERFSLILESASTNQTSMYLCASSLSTTNEKLFFGSGTQLSVL.

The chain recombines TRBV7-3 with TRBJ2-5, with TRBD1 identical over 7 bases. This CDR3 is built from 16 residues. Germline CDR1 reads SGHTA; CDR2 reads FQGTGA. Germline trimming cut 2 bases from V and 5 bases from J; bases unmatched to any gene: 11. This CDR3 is CASSLGTVGAGETQYF. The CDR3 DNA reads TGTGCCAGCAGCTTAGGGACAGTGGGGGCCGGGGAGACCCAGTACTTC. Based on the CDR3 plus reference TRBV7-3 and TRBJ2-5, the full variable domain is GAGVSQTPSNKVTEKGKYVELRCDPISGHTALYWYRQSLGQGPEFLIYFQGTGAADDSGLPNDRFFAVRPEGSVSTLKIQRTERGDSAVYLCASSLGTVGAGETQYFGPGTRLLVL.

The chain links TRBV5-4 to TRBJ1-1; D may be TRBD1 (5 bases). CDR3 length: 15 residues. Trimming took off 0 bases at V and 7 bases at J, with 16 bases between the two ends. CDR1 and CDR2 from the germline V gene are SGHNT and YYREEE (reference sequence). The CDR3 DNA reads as TGTGCCAGCAGCTTGGAGGGGCCGCTGACGGATGAAGCTTTCTTT. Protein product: CASSLEGPLTDEAFF.

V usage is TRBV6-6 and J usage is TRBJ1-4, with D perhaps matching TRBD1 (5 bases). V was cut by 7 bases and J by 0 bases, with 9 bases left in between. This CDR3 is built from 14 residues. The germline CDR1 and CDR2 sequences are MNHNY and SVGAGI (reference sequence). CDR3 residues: CASTKGATNEKLFF. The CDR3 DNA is TGTGCCAGCACCAAAGGGGCAACTAATGAAAAACTGTTTTTT.

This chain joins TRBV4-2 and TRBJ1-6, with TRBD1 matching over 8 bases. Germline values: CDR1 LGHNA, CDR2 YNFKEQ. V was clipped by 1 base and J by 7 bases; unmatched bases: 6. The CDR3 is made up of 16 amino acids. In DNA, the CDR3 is TGTGCCAGCAGCCAAGGTACCAGGGGGCGGAATTCACCCCTCCACTTT. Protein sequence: CASSQGTRGRNSPLHF.

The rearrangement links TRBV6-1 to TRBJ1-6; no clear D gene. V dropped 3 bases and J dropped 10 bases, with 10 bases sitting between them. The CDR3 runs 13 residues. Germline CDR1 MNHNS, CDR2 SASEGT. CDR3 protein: CASSDAFQSPLHF. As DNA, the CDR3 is TGTGCCAGCAGTGATGCTTTTCAGTCACCCCTCCACTTT.

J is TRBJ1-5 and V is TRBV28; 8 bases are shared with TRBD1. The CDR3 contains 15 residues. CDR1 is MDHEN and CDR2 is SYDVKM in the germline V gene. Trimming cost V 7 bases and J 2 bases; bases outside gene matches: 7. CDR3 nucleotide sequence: TGTGCCAGCACTCCACAGGGGGGGCGCAATCAGCCCCAGCATTTT. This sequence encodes CASTPQGGRNQPQHF.

The CDR3 reads CASSPTSGGRGYNEQFF. The DNA for the CDR3 is TGTGCCAGCTCACCGACTAGCGGAGGAAGGGGTTACAATGAGCAGTTCTTC. The chain recombines TRBV18 with TRBJ2-1, with 9 bases aligning to TRBD2. Trimming cost V 3 bases and J 4 bases; bases outside gene matches: 10. The CDR3 is 17 residues long. Germline CDR1 and CDR2: KGHSH and LQKENI.

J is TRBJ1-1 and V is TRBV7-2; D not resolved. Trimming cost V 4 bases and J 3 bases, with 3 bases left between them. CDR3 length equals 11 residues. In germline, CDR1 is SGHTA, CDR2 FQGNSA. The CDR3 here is CASSSYTEAFF. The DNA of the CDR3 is TGTGCCAGCAGCTCATACACTGAAGCTTTCTTT.

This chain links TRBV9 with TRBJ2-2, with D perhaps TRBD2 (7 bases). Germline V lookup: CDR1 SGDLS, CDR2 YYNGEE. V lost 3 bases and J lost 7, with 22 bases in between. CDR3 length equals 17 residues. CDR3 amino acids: CASSAPGGGGGIGELFF. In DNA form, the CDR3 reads TGTGCCAGCAGCGCCCCCGGGGGAGGGGGGGGCATCGGGGAGCTGTTTTTT.

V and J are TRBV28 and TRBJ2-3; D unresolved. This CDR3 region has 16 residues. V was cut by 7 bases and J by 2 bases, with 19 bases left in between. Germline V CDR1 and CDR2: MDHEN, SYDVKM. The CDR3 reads CASKNGRQDTTDTQYF. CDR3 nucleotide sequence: TGTGCCAGCAAGAACGGCCGACAAGACACCACAGATACGCAGTATTTT. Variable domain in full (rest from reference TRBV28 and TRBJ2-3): DVKVTQSSRYLVKRTGEKVFLECVQDMDHENMFWYRQDPGLGLRLIYFSYDVKMKEKGDIPEGYSVSREKKERFSLILESASTNQTSMYLCASKNGRQDTTDTQYFGPGTRLTVL.

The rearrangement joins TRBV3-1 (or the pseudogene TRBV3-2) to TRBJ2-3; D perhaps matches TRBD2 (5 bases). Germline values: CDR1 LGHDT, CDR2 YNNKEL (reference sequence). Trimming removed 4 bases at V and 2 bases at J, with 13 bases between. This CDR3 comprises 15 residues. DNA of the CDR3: TGTGCCAGCAGCCGTTCTAGCATGGTCACAGATACGCAGTATTTT. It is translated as CASSRSSMVTDTQYF.

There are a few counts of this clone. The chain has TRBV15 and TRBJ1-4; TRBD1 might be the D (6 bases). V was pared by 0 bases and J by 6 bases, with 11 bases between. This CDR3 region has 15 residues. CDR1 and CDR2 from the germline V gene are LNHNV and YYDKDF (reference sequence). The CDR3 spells CATSREGGDYEKLFF. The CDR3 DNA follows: TGTGCCACCAGCAGAGAAGGGGGGGATTATGAAAAACTGTTTTTT.

The CDR3 DNA sequence: TGTGCCAGCAGCATCGGTAGGACTACCTCCTACAATGAGCAGTTCTTC. Translated, it gives CASSIGRTTSYNEQFF. The rearrangement joins TRBV7-3 to TRBJ2-1, with D possibly matching TRBD2 (6 bases). The germline V gene encodes CDR1 SGHTA and CDR2 FQGTGA. Trimming removed 5 bases from V and 0 bases from J, with 14 bases in between. The CDR3 sequence is 16 residues long.

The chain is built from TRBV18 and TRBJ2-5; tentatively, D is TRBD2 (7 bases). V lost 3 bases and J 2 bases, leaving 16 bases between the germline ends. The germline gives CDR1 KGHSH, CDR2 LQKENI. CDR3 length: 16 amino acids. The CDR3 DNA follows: TGTGCCAGCTCACCCCCCTGGGGGGGCGGACAAGAGACCCAGTACTTC. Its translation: CASSPPWGGGQETQYF.

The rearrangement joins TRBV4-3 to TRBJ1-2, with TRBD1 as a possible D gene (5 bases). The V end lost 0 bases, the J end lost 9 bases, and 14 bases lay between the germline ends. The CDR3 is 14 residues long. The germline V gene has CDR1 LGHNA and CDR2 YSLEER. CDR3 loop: CASSQDGAGLSYTF. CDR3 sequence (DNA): TGCGCCAGCAGCCAAGATGGGGCAGGGCTAAGCTACACCTTC.

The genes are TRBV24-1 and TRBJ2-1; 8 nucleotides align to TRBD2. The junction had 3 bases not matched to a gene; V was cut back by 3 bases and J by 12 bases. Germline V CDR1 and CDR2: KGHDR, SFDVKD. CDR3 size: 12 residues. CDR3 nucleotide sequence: TGTGCCACCAGTGATCGGGGGGGGTGGCAGTTCTTC. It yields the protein CATSDRGGWQFF.

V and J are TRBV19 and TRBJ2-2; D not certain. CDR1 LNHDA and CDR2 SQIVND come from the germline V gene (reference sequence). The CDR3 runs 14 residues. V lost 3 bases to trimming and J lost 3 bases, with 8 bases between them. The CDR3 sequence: CASSIRGDTGELFF. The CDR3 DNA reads TGTGCCAGTAGTATTCGCGGCGACACCGGGGAGCTGTTTTTT.

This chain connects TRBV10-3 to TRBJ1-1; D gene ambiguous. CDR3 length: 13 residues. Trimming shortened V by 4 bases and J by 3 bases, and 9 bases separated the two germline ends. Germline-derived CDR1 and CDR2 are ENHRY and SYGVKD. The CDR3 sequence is CAISVNRDTEAFF. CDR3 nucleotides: TGTGCCATCAGTGTTAACCGGGACACTGAAGCTTTCTTT.

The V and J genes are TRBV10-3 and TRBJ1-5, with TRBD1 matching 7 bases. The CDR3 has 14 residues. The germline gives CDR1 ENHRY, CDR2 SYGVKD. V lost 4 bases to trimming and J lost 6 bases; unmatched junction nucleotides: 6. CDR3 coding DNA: TGTGCCATCAGTGCCGGGACAGCAGGTCAGCCCCAGCATTTT. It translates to CAISAGTAGQPQHF.

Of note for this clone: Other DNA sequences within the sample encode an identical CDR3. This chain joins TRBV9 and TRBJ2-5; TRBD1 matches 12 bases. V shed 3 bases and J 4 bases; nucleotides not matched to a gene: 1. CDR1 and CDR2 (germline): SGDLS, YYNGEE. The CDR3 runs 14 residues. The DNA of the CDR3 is TGTGCCAGCAGCGCGGGACAGGGGGCAGAGACCCAGTACTTC. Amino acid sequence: CASSAGQGAETQYF. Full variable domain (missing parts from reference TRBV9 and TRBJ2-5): DSGVTQTPKHLITATGQRVTLRCSPRSGDLSVYWYQQSLDQGLQFLIQYYNGEERAKGNILERFSAQQFPDLHSELNLSSLELGDSALYFCASSAGQGAETQYFGPGTRLLVL.

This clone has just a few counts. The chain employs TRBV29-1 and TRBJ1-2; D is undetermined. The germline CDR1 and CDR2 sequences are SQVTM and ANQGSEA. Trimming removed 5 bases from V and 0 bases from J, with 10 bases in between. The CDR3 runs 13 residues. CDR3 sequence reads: CSVSLSPNYGYTF. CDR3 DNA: TGCAGCGTTTCTCTTTCCCCTAACTATGGCTACACCTTC. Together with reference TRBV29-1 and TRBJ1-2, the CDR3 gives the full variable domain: SAVISQKPSRDICQRGTSLTIQCQVDSQVTMMFWYRQQPGQSLTLIATANQGSEATYESGFVIDKFPISRPNLTFSTLTVSNMSPEDSSIYLCSVSLSPNYGYTFGSGTRLTVV.

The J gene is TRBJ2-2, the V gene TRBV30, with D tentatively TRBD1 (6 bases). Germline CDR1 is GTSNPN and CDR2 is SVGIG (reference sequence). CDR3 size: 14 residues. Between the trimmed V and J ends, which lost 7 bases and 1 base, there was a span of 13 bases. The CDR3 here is CAYDGGQNTGELFF. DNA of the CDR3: TGTGCCTACGATGGGGGCCAGAACACCGGGGAGCTGTTTTTT.

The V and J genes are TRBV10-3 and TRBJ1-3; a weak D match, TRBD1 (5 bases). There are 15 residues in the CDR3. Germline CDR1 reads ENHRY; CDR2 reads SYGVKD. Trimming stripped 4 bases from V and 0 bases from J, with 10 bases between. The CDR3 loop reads CAISGGSHSGNTIYF. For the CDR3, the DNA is TGTGCCATCAGTGGGGGCAGTCACTCTGGAAACACCATATATTTT.

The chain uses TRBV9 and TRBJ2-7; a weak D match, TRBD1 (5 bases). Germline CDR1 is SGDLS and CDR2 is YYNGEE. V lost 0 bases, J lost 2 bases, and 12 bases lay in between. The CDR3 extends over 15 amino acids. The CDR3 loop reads CASSVAPGPPYEQYF. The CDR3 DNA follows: TGTGCCAGCAGCGTAGCTCCAGGGCCCCCCTACGAGCAGTACTTC.